What follows is one T cell receptor (beta chain) and its context. Random-hexamer reverse transcription was applied to about 0.5 to 1 ug RNA. Each CDR3 protein gets one entry after TCRdb re-called the immunoSEQ multiplex PCR reads with MiXCR. The profile shows around 99,000 distinct CDR3 sequences, roughly 95% of them singletons. The sample is drawn from a study of CD8 T cells in Susac syndrome. V was pared by 1 base and J by 7 bases, with 3 bases of the junction left unmatched. The CDR3 has 14 residues. In germline, CDR1 is LGHDT, CDR2 YNNKEL (reference sequence). Sequencing was performed on CD4+ T cells from PBMCs. J is TRBJ2-3 and V is TRBV3-1; 9 bases align to TRBD2. The TCR originated in a human donor in good health. This CDR3 reads CASSQGLAGYTQYF. The CDR3 DNA follows: TGTGCCAGCAGCCAAGGGCTAGCGGGATATACGCAGTATTTT.